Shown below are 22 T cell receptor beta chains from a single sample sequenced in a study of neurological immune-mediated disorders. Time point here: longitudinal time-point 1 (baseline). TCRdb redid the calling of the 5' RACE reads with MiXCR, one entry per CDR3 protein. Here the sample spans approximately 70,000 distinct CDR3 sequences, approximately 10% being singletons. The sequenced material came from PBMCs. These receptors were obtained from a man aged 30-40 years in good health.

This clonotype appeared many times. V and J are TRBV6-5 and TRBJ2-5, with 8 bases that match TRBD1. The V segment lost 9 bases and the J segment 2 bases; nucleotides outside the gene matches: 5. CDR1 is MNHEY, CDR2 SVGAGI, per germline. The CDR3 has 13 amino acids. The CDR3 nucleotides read TGTGCCAGTCGGTGGACAGGGCAAGAGACCCAGTACTTC. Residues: CASRWTGQETQYF.

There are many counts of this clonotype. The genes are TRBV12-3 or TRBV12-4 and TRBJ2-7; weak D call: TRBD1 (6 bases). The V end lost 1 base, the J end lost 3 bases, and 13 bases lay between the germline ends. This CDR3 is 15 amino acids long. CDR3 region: CASSLVPTGLYEQYF. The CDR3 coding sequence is TGTGCCAGCAGTTTAGTCCCGACAGGCCTCTACGAGCAGTACTTC.

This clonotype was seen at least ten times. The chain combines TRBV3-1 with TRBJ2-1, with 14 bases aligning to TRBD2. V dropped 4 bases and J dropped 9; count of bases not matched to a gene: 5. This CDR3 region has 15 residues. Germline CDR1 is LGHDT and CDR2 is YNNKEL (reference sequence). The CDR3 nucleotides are TGTGCCAGCAGCCTCGGGACTAGCGGGAGATTTGAGCAGTTCTTC. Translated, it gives CASSLGTSGRFEQFF.

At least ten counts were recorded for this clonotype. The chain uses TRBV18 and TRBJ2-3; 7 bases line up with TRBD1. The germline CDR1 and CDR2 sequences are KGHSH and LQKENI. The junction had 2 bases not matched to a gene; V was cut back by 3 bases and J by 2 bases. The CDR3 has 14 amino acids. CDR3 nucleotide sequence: TGTGCCAGCTCACCCGACAGGGCCACAGATACGCAGTATTTT. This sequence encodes CASSPDRATDTQYF. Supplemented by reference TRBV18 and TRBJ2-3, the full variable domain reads NAGVMQNPRHLVRRRGQEARLRCSPMKGHSHVYWYRQLPEEGLKFMVYLQKENIIDESGMPKERFSAEFPKEGPSILRIQQVVRGDSAAYFCASSPDRATDTQYFGPGTRLTVL.

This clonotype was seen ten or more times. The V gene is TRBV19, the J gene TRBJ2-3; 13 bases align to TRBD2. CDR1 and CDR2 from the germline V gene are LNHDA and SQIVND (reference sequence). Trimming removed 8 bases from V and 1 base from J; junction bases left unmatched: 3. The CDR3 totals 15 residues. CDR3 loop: CASGTSGKGTDTQYF. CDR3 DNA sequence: TGTGCCAGTGGGACTAGCGGGAAAGGCACAGATACGCAGTATTTT.

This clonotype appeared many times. Here the CDR3 reads CASSLAVSLGNTEAFF. CDR3 nucleotides: TGTGCCAGCAGCTTGGCCGTCTCCCTCGGGAACACTGAAGCTTTCTTT. The genes are TRBV5-6 and TRBJ1-1; D remains ambiguous. The CDR3 consists of 16 residues. V lost 0 bases and J 1 base, leaving 13 bases between the germline ends. Germline CDR1 is SGHDT and CDR2 is YYEEEE.

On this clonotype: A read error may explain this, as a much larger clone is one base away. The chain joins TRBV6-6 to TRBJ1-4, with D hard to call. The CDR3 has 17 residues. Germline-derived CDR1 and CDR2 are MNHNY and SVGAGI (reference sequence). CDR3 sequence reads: CVSSYSKGSGGNEKLFF. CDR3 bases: TGTGTCAGCAGTTACTCGAAGGGATCCGGAGGGAATGAAAAACTGTTTTTT.

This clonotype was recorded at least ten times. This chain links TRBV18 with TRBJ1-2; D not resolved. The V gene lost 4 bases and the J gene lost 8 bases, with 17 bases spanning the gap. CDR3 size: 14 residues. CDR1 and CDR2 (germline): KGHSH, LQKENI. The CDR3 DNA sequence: TGTGCCAGCTCACTAGCCGGGAGCCCTAAGGGCTACACCTTC. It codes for CASSLAGSPKGYTF.

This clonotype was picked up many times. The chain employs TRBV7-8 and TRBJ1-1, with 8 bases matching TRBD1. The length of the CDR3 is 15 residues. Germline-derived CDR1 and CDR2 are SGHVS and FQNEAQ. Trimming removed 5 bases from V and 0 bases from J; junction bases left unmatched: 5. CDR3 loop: CASSPRDRLNTEAFF. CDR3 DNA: TGTGCCAGCAGCCCCCGGGACAGGCTGAACACTGAAGCTTTCTTT.

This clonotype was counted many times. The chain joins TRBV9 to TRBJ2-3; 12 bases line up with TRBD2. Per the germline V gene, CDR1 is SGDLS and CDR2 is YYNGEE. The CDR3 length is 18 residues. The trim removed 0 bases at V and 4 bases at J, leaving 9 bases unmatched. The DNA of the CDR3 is TGTGCCAGCAGCGTAGACGTTCCTAGCGGGAGGGCTGCAGATACGCAGTATTTT. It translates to CASSVDVPSGRAADTQYF.

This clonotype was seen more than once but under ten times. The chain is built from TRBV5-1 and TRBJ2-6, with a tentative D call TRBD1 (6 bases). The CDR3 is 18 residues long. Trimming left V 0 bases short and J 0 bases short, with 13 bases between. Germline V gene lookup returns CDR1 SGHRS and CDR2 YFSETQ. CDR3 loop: CASSLERTAVSGANVLTF. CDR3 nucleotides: TGCGCCAGCAGCTTGGAAAGGACAGCAGTCTCTGGGGCCAACGTCCTGACTTTC.

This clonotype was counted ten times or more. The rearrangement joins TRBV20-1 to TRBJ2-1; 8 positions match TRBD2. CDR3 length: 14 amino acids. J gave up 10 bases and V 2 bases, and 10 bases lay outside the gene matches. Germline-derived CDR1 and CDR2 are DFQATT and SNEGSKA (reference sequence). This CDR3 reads CSARPGLEINEQFF. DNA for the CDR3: TGCAGTGCTAGACCGGGACTAGAGATCAACGAGCAGTTCTTC.

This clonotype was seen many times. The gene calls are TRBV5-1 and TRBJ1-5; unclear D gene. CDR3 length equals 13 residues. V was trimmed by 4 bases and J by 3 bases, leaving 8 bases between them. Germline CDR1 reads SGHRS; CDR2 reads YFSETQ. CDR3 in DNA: TGCGCCAGCAGCATGGCAGACAATCAGCCCCAGCATTTT. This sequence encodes CASSMADNQPQHF.

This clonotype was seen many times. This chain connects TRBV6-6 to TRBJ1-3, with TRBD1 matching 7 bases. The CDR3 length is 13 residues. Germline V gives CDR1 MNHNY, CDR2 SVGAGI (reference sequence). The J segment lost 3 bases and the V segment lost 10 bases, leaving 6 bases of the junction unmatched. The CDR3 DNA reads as TGTGCCATCTCAGACAGGGTTGGAAACACCATATATTTT. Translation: CAISDRVGNTIYF.

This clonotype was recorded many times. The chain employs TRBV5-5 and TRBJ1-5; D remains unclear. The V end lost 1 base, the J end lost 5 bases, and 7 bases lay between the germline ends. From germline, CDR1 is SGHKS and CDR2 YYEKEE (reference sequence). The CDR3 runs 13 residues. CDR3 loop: CASSLIWDQPQHF. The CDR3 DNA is TGTGCCAGCAGCTTGATATGGGATCAGCCCCAGCATTTT.

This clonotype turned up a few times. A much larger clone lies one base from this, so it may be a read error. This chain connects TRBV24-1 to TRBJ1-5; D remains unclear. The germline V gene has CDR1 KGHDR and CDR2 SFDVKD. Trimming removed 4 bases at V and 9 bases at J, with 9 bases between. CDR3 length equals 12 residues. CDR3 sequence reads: CATSEGLVPQHF. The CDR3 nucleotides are TGTGCCACCAGTGAGGGGTTGGTGCCCCAGCATTTT.

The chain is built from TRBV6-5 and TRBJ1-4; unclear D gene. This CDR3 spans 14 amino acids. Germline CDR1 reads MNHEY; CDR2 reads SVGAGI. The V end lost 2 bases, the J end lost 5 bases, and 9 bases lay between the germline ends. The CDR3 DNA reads TGTGCCAGCAGTTACGGAGTCCCGAATGAAAAACTGTTTTTT. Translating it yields CASSYGVPNEKLFF.

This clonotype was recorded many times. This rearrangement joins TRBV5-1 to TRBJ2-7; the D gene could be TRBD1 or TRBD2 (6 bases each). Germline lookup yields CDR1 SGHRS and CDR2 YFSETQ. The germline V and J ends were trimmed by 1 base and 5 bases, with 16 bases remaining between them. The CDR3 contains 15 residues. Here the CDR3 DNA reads TGCGCCAGCAGCTTGTACGGGGGCCATCCTGACGAGCAGTACTTC. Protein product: CASSLYGGHPDEQYF.

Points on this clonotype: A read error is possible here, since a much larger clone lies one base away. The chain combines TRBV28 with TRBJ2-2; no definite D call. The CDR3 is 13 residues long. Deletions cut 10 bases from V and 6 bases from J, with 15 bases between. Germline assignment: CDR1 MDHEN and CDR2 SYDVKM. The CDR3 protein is CATLRTVAGELFF. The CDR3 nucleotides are TGTGCCACCCTCCGTACAGTGGCCGGGGAGCTGTTTTTT.

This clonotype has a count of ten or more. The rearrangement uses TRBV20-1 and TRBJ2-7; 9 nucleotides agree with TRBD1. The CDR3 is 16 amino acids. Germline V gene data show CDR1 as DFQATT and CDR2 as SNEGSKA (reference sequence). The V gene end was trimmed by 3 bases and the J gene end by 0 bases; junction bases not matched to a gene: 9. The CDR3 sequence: CSASGAGQGDSYEQYF. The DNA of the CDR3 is TGCAGTGCTAGTGGTGCGGGACAGGGTGACTCCTACGAGCAGTACTTC.

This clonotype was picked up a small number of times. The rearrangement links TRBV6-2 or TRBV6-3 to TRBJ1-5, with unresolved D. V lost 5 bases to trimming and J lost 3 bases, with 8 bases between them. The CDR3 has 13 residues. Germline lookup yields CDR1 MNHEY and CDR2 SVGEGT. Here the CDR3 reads CASSDFDNQPQHF. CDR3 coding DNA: TGTGCCAGCAGTGACTTTGACAATCAGCCCCAGCATTTT.

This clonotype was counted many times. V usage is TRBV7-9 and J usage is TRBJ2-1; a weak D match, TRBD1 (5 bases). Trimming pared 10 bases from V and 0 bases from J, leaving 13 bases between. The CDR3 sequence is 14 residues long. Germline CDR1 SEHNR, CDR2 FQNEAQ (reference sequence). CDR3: CATRKDNSYNEQFF. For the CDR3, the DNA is TGTGCCACCCGGAAGGACAACTCCTACAATGAGCAGTTCTTC.